This note documents a single T cell receptor (beta chain) sequence. The source of the sample is a study of technical replicates of blood from a handful of donors. Profiling relied on immunoSEQ multiplex PCR, and the TCRdb table lists in-frame clones only, not all of them. The repertoire includes 65,000 to 90,000 clones, 91% of them detected once, and less than 0.3% sits in the top ten. Germline V lookup: CDR1 SGHAT, CDR2 FQNNGV. The CDR3 totals 13 residues. V was trimmed by 2 bases and J by 7 bases, leaving 9 bases between them. This receptor was obtained from a human donor in good health. J is TRBJ2-1 and V is TRBV11-2; TRBD2 might be the D (5 bases). Sequenced input: T cells isolated from PBMCs. CDR3 sequence: CASSLSGSNEQFF. DNA of the CDR3: TGTGCCAGCAGCTTAAGCGGTAGTAATGAGCAGTTCTTC.